These 20 T cell receptor beta chains were all obtained from the same sample, sequenced in a study of T cells in Graves' hyperthyroidism and ophthalmopathy. Researchers took RNA transcripts and amplified the TCR beta CDR3 regions from them. The HTBI primer set drove a first-round RT-PCR of the TCR CDR3. MiXCR was run by TCRdb on the multiplex PCR reads, yielding one entry per CDR3 protein. This sample yields about 400,000 distinct CDR3 sequences, of which around 13% are seen a single time; roughly 21% belongs to the top ten. Sequences were obtained from blood. The source of these receptors is a woman in her 30s with Graves' ophthalmopathy.

This clonotype occurred a few times. The gene calls are TRBV5-8 and TRBJ1-5, with 8 bases fitting TRBD1. Germline values: CDR1 SGHTS, CDR2 YDEGEE. The CDR3 length is 13 residues. J gave up 11 bases and V 1 base, and 5 bases lay outside the gene matches. CDR3 sequence reads: CASSLRPGQAQHF. The CDR3 DNA reads TGTGCCAGCAGCTTGCGTCCGGGACAGGCCCAGCATTTT. Full variable domain (missing parts from reference TRBV5-8 and TRBJ1-5): EAGVTQSPTHLIKTRGQQATLRCSPISGHTSVYWYQQALGLGLQFLLWYDEGEERNRGNFPPRFSGRQFPNYSSELNVNALELEDSALYLCASSLRPGQAQHFGDGTRLSIL.

This clonotype was recorded at least ten times. The chain combines TRBV28 with TRBJ2-7, with TRBD1 as a possible D gene (6 bases). The germline CDR1 and CDR2 sequences are MDHEN and SYDVKM. Between the trimmed V and J ends, which lost 5 bases and 3 bases, there was a span of 17 bases. This CDR3 contains 15 residues. CDR3 DNA: TGTGCCAGCAGTCCAGTCCGGGACACCAGCTACGAGCAGTACTTC. Its protein is CASSPVRDTSYEQYF.

J is TRBJ2-7 and V is TRBV11-2, with TRBD1 identical over 12 bases. V dropped 5 bases and J dropped 7; count of bases not matched to a gene: 6. The germline CDR1 and CDR2 sequences are SGHAT and FQNNGV. The CDR3 runs 14 residues. The CDR3 loop is CASSPGTGGLEQYF. The CDR3 nucleotides read TGTGCCAGCAGCCCGGGGACAGGGGGCTTAGAGCAGTACTTC.

This chain links TRBV3-1 with TRBJ1-1, with D tentatively TRBD1 (5 bases). The CDR3 covers 14 residues. Per the germline V gene, CDR1 is LGHDT and CDR2 is YNNKEL (reference sequence). The V and J ends lost 2 bases and 7 bases respectively, with 14 bases between them. The CDR3 DNA reads TGTGCCAGCAGCCAAACCGTGGGGACTGTTGAAGCTTTCTTT. Encoded protein: CASSQTVGTVEAFF.

In its sample, this clonotype was seen many times. V and J are TRBV30 and TRBJ2-7; no definite D call. Trimming stripped 2 bases from V and 2 bases from J, with 10 bases between. Germline CDR1 GTSNPN, CDR2 SVGIG (reference sequence). The CDR3 contains 13 residues. The CDR3 nucleotides are TGTGCCTGGAGTATGGGCAGAGCCTACGAGCAGTACTTC. It is translated as CAWSMGRAYEQYF. Complete variable domain (other parts from reference TRBV30 and TRBJ2-7): SQTIHQWPATLVQPVGSPLSLECTVEGTSNPNLYWYRQAAGRGLQLLFYSVGIGQISSEVPQNLSASRPQDRQFILSSKKLLLSDSGFYLCAWSMGRAYEQYFGPGTRLTVT.

At least ten counts were recorded for this clonotype. The V and J genes are TRBV28 and TRBJ1-2; TRBD1 agrees at 8 bases. Germline assignment: CDR1 MDHEN and CDR2 SYDVKM. The CDR3 spans 17 residues. The J segment lost 7 bases and the V segment lost 3 bases, leaving 16 bases of the junction unmatched. The DNA of the CDR3 is TGTGCCAGCAGTTTGGGATCTGGGGACAGGACCCGAGGTGGCTACACCTTC. Translated: CASSLGSGDRTRGGYTF.

This clonotype was counted a few times. The rearrangement joins TRBV29-1 to TRBJ2-1; D gene ambiguous. Deletions cut 2 bases from V and 4 bases from J, with 6 bases between. The length of the CDR3 is 12 residues. The germline V gene has CDR1 SQVTM and CDR2 ANQGSEA. CDR3 region: CSVEHGYNEQFF. In DNA, the CDR3 is TGCAGCGTTGAACACGGGTACAATGAGCAGTTCTTC.

Ten or more counts support this clonotype. CDR3 residues: CASDGGDTDTQYF. As DNA, the CDR3 is TGTGCCAGCGACGGGGGGGATACAGATACGCAGTATTTT. The V call is TRBV28, the J call TRBJ2-3, with TRBD2 matching 8 bases. J lost 3 bases, V lost 8 bases, and 4 bases had no gene match. The germline gives CDR1 MDHEN, CDR2 SYDVKM. The CDR3 sequence is 13 residues long. The full variable domain, rest sourced from reference TRBV28 and TRBJ2-3, is DVKVTQSSRYLVKRTGEKVFLECVQDMDHENMFWYRQDPGLGLRLIYFSYDVKMKEKGDIPEGYSVSREKKERFSLILESASTNQTSMYLCASDGGDTDTQYFGPGTRLTVL.

This clonotype has ten or more counts. This rearrangement joins TRBV2 to TRBJ2-5; the match to TRBD2 covers 10 bases. Per germline, CDR1 SNHLY and CDR2 FYNNEI. The CDR3 is 15 residues long. The trim removed 4 bases at V and 7 bases at J, leaving 9 bases unmatched. DNA for the CDR3: TGTGCCAGCAGTGGATGGACTAGCGGCTTGGGGACCCAGTACTTC. Protein product: CASSGWTSGLGTQYF.

The genes are TRBV20-1 and TRBJ1-3, with D possibly TRBD1 on 6 matching bases. The ends were cut back, 0 bases at V and 2 bases at J, with 11 bases in the middle. This CDR3 contains 15 residues. CDR1 and CDR2 (germline): DFQATT, SNEGSKA (reference sequence). CDR3 nucleotide sequence: TGCAGTGCTAGAGACCCTAGGACAGCTGGAAACACCATATATTTT. This codes for CSARDPRTAGNTIYF.

This chain links TRBV12-3 or TRBV12-4 with TRBJ2-4, with D perhaps TRBD1 (6 bases). This CDR3 spans 14 amino acids. V was cut by 5 bases and J by 2 bases, with 10 bases left in between. CDR3 sequence reads: CASSLWGPKNIQYF. Written as DNA, the CDR3 is TGTGCCAGCAGTCTCTGGGGGCCCAAAAACATTCAGTACTTC.

DNA of the CDR3: TGTGCCAGCACCCACGGAGACCGGACACCCTACGAGCAGTACTTC. Translating gives CASTHGDRTPYEQYF. The V gene is TRBV6-1, the J gene TRBJ2-7, with D perhaps TRBD1 (5 bases). This CDR3 region has 15 residues. V gave up 7 bases and J gave up 2 bases, with 18 bases separating them. Germline V gene sequence: CDR1 MNHNS, CDR2 SASEGT.

The table lists this clonotype with many counts. The gene calls are TRBV3-1 and TRBJ2-3; TRBD2 agrees at 10 bases. The J segment lost 6 bases and the V segment lost 1 base, leaving 7 bases of the junction unmatched. The germline gives CDR1 LGHDT, CDR2 YNNKEL (reference sequence). The CDR3 length is 16 residues. CDR3 in amino acids: CASSQGVTSGSDTQYF. CDR3 DNA: TGTGCCAGCAGCCAAGGGGTGACTAGCGGGTCTGATACGCAGTATTTT.

V gene TRBV19 combines with J gene TRBJ1-1; D remains unclear. V was shortened by 1 base and J by 1 base, with 7 bases between the two germline ends. This CDR3 has 14 amino acids. Germline V gene lookup returns CDR1 LNHDA and CDR2 SQIVND (reference sequence). CDR3 DNA: TGTGCCAGTAGTATAGGGCGTCCGAACACTGAAGCTTTCTTT. Translating it yields CASSIGRPNTEAFF. The variable domain in full, completed from reference TRBV19 and TRBJ1-1, reads DGGITQSPKYLFRKEGQNVTLSCEQNLNHDAMYWYRQDPGQGLRLIYYSQIVNDFQKGDIAEGYSVSREKKESFPLTVTSAQKNPTAFYLCASSIGRPNTEAFFGQGTRLTVV.

The table lists this clonotype with many counts. This sequence joins TRBV7-8 and TRBJ2-1, with 10 bases aligning to TRBD2. The CDR3 is 19 amino acids. From germline, CDR1 is SGHVS and CDR2 FQNEAQ. Trimming at V came to 5 bases and at J to 0 bases, leaving 13 bases not matched to a gene. The CDR3 reads CASSPPLAGGRISYNEQFF. The CDR3 DNA reads as TGTGCCAGCAGCCCCCCGTTAGCGGGGGGCCGGATCTCCTACAATGAGCAGTTCTTC.

This clonotype was counted ten times or more. The chain couples TRBV12-3 or TRBV12-4 to TRBJ1-5; TRBD1 matches 11 bases. This CDR3 has 14 amino acids. V shed 6 bases and J 9 bases; nucleotides not matched to a gene: 7. This CDR3 reads CASSSGTGGSPQHF. The CDR3 DNA sequence: TGTGCCAGCAGCTCCGGGACAGGGGGTTCGCCCCAGCATTTT.

At least ten counts were recorded for this clonotype. The chain has TRBV11-2 and TRBJ1-1; D unresolved. V was pared by 7 bases and J by 1 base, with 13 bases between. Germline V gene lookup returns CDR1 SGHAT and CDR2 FQNNGV. There are 14 residues in the CDR3. The CDR3 region has the DNA TGTGCCAGCAACTCCTGGATCGCGAACACTGAAGCTTTCTTT. Translated, it gives CASNSWIANTEAFF.

This clonotype was observed a few times. A read error is possible here, since a much larger clone lies one base away. The chain has TRBV7-8 and TRBJ2-2; weak D call: TRBD1 (6 bases). CDR3 length equals 15 residues. Germline CDR1 and CDR2: SGHVS and FQNEAQ. This chain's CDR3 is CTSSLVTGNAGELFF. CDR3 nucleotides: TGTACCAGCAGCTTAGTTACAGGGAACGCCGGGGAGCTGTTTTTT.

This clonotype was observed a few times. The chain recombines TRBV7-3 with TRBJ2-7, with 7 bases fitting TRBD2. The CDR3 has 20 amino acids. V shed 2 bases, J shed 4 bases, and the junction held 23 bases outside the gene matches. The germline V gene has CDR1 SGHTA and CDR2 FQGTGA. CDR3 sequence reads: CASSLELWVRSGTTSYEQYF. The CDR3 DNA reads as TGTGCCAGCAGCTTAGAACTTTGGGTACGGTCCGGGACTACCTCGTACGAGCAGTACTTC.

This clonotype was counted ten times or more. This chain joins TRBV29-1 and TRBJ1-1, with D possibly TRBD1 on 5 matching bases. CDR3 size: 15 residues. CDR1 and CDR2 from the germline V gene are SQVTM and ANQGSEA. The ends were cut back, 7 bases at V and 1 base at J, with 19 bases in the middle. The CDR3 bases are TGCAGCGCCCGTTTGGGGGGACGGAGGAACACTGAAGCTTTCTTT. This gives the protein CSARLGGRRNTEAFF.